The 2 T cell receptor beta chains given below trace back to one sample, sequenced in a study of blood T cell repertoires in COVID-19. Clones were read by immunoSEQ multiplex PCR, and TCRdb kept only the in-frame ones, dropping some. The sample lists 200,000 to 250,000 clones; 85% to 90% were seen once. Material for sequencing was peripheral blood. The receptor set was obtained from a man aged 18 to 30 with active or convalescent COVID-19.

The chain has TRBV28 and TRBJ1-4; D is undetermined. V lost 8 bases, J lost 4 bases, and 11 bases lay in between. The germline V gene has CDR1 MDHEN and CDR2 SYDVKM. The CDR3 is 13 residues long. The CDR3 nucleotides are TGTGCCAGCTGGAGGAGGGATAATGAAAAACTGTTTTTT. Protein sequence: CASWRRDNEKLFF.

This rearrangement joins TRBV5-4 to TRBJ2-1; 14 nucleotides line up with TRBD2. Germline V CDR1 and CDR2: SGHNT, YYREEE (reference sequence). The CDR3 sequence is 16 residues long. V dropped 4 bases and J dropped 8; count of bases not matched to a gene: 8. CDR3 residues: CASSQGLAGGIDEQFF. CDR3 nucleotide sequence: TGTGCCAGCAGCCAAGGACTAGCGGGAGGTATCGATGAGCAGTTCTTC.